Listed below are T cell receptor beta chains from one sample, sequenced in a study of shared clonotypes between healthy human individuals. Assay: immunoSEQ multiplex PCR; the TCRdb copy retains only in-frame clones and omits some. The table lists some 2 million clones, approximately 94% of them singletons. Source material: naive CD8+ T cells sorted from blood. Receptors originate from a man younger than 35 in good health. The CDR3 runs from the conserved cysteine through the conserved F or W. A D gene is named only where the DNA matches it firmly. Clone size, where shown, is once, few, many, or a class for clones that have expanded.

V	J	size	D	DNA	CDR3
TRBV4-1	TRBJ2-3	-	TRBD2	TGCGCCAGCAGCCAAGGGCTAGCGGGGGGTACAGATACGCAGTATTTT	CASSQGLAGGTDTQYF
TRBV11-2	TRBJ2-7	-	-	TGTGCCAGCAGCTTAGGACAGGCCCGGTTTGAATACGAGCAGTACTTC	CASSLGQARFEYEQYF
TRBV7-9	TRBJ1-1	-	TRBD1	TGTGCCAGCAGCTTAGGCGGACAGGGGTTGAACACTGAAGCTTTCTTT	CASSLGGQGLNTEAFF
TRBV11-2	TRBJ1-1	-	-	TGTGCCAGCAGCTTAGATTCGGCGGGGACTGAAGCTTTCTTT	CASSLDSAGTEAFF
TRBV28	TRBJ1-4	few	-	TGTGCCAGCAGTTCCCCCGGGACCCCTCGAGGAAAACTGTTTTTT	CASSSPGTPRGKLFF
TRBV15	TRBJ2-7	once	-	TGTGCCACCAGCAGAGATCTGGGAGGCGAGCAGTACTTC	CATSRDLGGEQYF
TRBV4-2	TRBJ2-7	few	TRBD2	TGTGCCAGCAGCCAAGAGGTAGTAGCGGGGGGGCCGTGGGAGCAGTACTTC	CASSQEVVAGGPWEQYF
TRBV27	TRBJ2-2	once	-	TGTGCCAGCAGTTTAGTCGCAGGGATGAACACCGGGGAGCTGTTTTTT	CASSLVAGMNTGELFF
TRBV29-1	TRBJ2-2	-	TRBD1	TGCAGCGTTGAGGGGACAGGGCGGGACACCGGGGAGCTGTTTTTT	CSVEGTGRDTGELFF
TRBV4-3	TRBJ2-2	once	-	TGCGCCAGCAGCCCGACTCATGGGACCGGGGAGCTGTTTTTT	CASSPTHGTGELFF
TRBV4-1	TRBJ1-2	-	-	TGCGCCAGCAGCCAAGAAGCCCCGGACCTAGGGGATCCCTATGGCTACACCTTC	CASSQEAPDLGDPYGYTF
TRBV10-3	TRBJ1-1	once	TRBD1	TGTGCCATCACACGGACAGGGGAAGGGAACACTGAAGCTTTCTTT	CAITRTGEGNTEAFF
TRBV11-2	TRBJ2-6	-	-	TGTGCCAGCAGCTTAGTTCTCGGGGAGGCTGGGGCCAACGTCCTGACTTTC	CASSLVLGEAGANVLTF
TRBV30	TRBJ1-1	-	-	TGTGCCTGGATTCCTTGGGTCTTTAACACTGAAGCTTTCTTT	CAWIPWVFNTEAFF
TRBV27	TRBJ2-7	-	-	TGTGCCAGCAGCGAGTTACGGGCCCTGAGGACCGGAAAGCAGTACTTC	CASSELRALRTGKQYF
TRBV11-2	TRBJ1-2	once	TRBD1	TGTGCCAGCAGCTCATTAGGGACAGGGGACTATGGCTACACCTTC	CASSSLGTGDYGYTF
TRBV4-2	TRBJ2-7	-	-	TGTGCCAGCAGCCACCTCGGACTTGATCTGAGCTCCTACGAGCAGTACTTC	CASSHLGLDLSSYEQYF
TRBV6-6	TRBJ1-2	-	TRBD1	TGTGCCAGTTTGGGAGCGGGGACAGATGGCTACACCTTC	CASLGAGTDGYTF
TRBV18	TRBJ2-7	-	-	TGTGCCAGCTCACCAAAAGAACAGGGCTACGAGCAGTACTTC	CASSPKEQGYEQYF
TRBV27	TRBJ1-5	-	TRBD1	TGTGCCAGCAGTTTACGTCAGGGGGCACAACAGCCCCAGCATTTT	CASSLRQGAQQPQHF
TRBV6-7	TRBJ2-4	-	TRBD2	TGTGCCAGCAGACCTAGCGGGAGGGCCGGTAAAAACATTCAGTACTTC	CASRPSGRAGKNIQYF
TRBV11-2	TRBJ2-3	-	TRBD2	TGTGCCAGCAGCTCCTTTCTAGCGGGGGGCACAGATACGCAGTATTTT	CASSSFLAGGTDTQYF